This TCR beta chain derives from a study of T cell responses to AZD1222 COVID-19 vaccine listed by TCRdb under 2021. Context from the whole study: A total of 233 trial participants underwent TCR sequencing, of whom some 210 received two doses of AZD1222 and about 25 received two doses of the MenACWY control vaccine. Trial participants were enrolled into age subgroups of 18-55, 56-69 and 70-plus years, which contained around 150, 28 and 57 TCR-sequenced participants, respectively.

Germline trimming: 1 base from V, 4 bases from J; junction bases outside gene matches: 10. The CDR3 covers 17 residues, taking in both the cysteine and the phenylalanine. Only the CDR3 part of the read is kept: 51 bases, read in frame from the first base. CDR1 and CDR2, per the germline V gene, are SGHDN and FVKESK. The CDR3 regions of human TCRbeta chains were analyzed by immunosequencing. The authors' pipeline ran thus. Repertoire TCRs were checked for matches against a reference library of SARS-CoV-2-specific TCRs that had been generated using the MIRA antigen-specificity platform. Breadth was defined as the fraction of unique TCRs that were SARS-CoV-2-associated, and depth was defined as the fraction of total T cells that were SARS-CoV-2-associated. Using the MIRA data, each spike-specific TCR was assigned both to the spike region to which the TCR was reactive and to a CD4 or CD8 class. Log10-transformed breadth and depth values were compared by one-way ANOVA with Sidak's multiple comparisons tests. The source is immuneACCESS, and TCRdb retained only in-frame sequences with V and J called. Part of the clones is not carried over; for the studies checked, unresolved V genes explain less than half of this, and the remainder is unexplained. For V, J and clone size, that table is used; D and trimming come from the DNA. Within this sample are tens of thousands of clones, with around 88% of them counted one time only. The ten largest account for approximately 9.1% of the sample.

Here is what the overall study found, with its caveats: The whole spike protein was spanned by vaccine-associated CD4 TCRs, and dominant responses were seen in regions 160-218 and 743-854. Because no day 14 peak-response samples were available, repertoires were characterized only after the peak T cell response. Participants were mostly white British, with more females than males. The authors suggested clonal diversity may have been underestimated. Only 5 to 7 AZD1222 recipients were SARS-CoV-2 seropositive at baseline, limiting conclusions about previously exposed vaccinees. The 56-69-year group was small, and its depth increase did not reach significance, likely because of low power. Spike-specific TCR breadth and depth rose significantly after two AZD1222 doses compared with day 0 and with MenACWY recipients. Epitopes outside the regions mutated in the B.1.351 and B.1.1.7 variants were reportedly recognized by nearly half of the unique spike-specific TCRs.

In the paper's terms, the time point label means: about 28 days (+/-7) after the second vaccine dose. Reading the label with the study, this specimen's treatment or condition is: meningococcal conjugate vaccine given as trial control. Vaccinee samples came from UK trials COV001 and COV002, including a single-blind randomized controlled phase 2/3 trial of AZD1222 (ChAdOx1 nCoV-19) in healthy adults. For TCRbeta chain sequencing, PBMC samples were collected from trial participants at day 0 and at day 28 after the second dose. Of note for this clone: Its target antigen remains unknown. Base qualities are not at hand, and no much larger clone is one base apart.

The chain is made from TRBV14 and TRBJ2-7; 10 bases in the middle match TRBD1. This specimen consisted of peripheral blood, obtained 28 days after the second dose of the MenACWY control vaccine. The sequence came from an adult who received the MenACWY meningococcal vaccine as a control. The CDR3 region reads CASSQVLGPDRGYEQYF. The nucleotides are TGTGCCAGCAGCCAAGTATTGGGGCCGGACAGGGGGTACGAGCAGTACTTC. Full variable domain (CDR3 extended with the reference TRBV14 and TRBJ2-7 proteins): EAGVTQFPSHSVIEKGQTVTLRCDPISGHDNLYWYRRVMGKEIKFLLHFVKESKQDESGMPNNRFLAERTGGTYSTLKVQPAELEDSGVYFCASSQVLGPDRGYEQYFGPGTRLTVT.